These 17 T cell receptor beta chains were all obtained from the same sample, sequenced in a study of blood T cell repertoires in COVID-19 (dated by TCRdb to about 2020). The method was the immunoSEQ multiplex PCR assay. TCRdb took this table from immuneACCESS and kept in-frame rearrangements with V and J called. Such tables lack part of the clones; where checked against another copy, unresolved V genes explain under half of the gap, and the rest is unexplained. The sample yields 140,000 to 150,000 clones; about four fifths were counted once. The ten largest make up roughly 5.5% of the sample. Input material: PBMCs or T cells enriched from blood (not recorded which). The receptors stem from a woman aged 45-65 years who had been exposed to COVID-19.

This clone was picked up one time. Other DNA sequences in this sample translate to the same CDR3. The chain has TRBV20-1 and TRBJ1-1; no clear D gene. Germline CDR1 reads DFQATT; CDR2 reads SNEGSKA (reference sequence). This CDR3 contains 12 residues. The V end lost 3 bases, the J end lost 1 base, and 6 bases lay between the germline ends. The CDR3 DNA reads TGCAGTGCTAGTAGAGGGAACACTGAAGCTTTCTTT. Encoded protein: CSASRGNTEAFF.

The chain carries TRBV27 and TRBJ1-4; TRBD1 matches 8 bases. The ends lost 8 bases at V and 4 bases at J; junction bases unmatched: 15. CDR1 and CDR2 (germline): MNHEY, SMNVEV (reference sequence). The CDR3 has 17 amino acids. The CDR3: CASGLPSTGASNEKLFF. CDR3 bases: TGTGCCAGCGGCCTTCCCTCGACAGGGGCCAGTAATGAAAAACTGTTTTTT.

This chain joins TRBV11-3 and TRBJ2-7; unclear D gene. The germline CDR1 and CDR2 sequences are SGHNT and YENEEA. This CDR3 has 13 residues. V was trimmed by 0 bases and J by 6 bases, leaving 9 bases between them. CDR3 in DNA: TGTGCCAGCAGCTTAGATCTCGGTAGCGAGCAGTACTTC. It specifies CASSLDLGSEQYF.

As regards this clone: One junction end does not reproduce the germline sequence, and a read error may be involved. The V call is TRBV7-9, the J call TRBJ1-6; 8 positions match TRBD1. Germline V gene lookup returns CDR1 SEHNR and CDR2 FQNEAQ (reference sequence). The CDR3 covers 14 residues. In DNA form, the CDR3 reads TGTGCCAGCAGTTTAGACAGGGGAGATTCACCCCTCCACTTT. Translation: CASSLDRGDSPLHF.

The CDR3 loop reads CASSWRMNTEAFF. The CDR3 bases are TGTGCCAGCAGCTGGCGGATGAACACTGAAGCTTTCTTT. The rearrangement joins TRBV7-8 to TRBJ1-1; D unclear. Per germline, CDR1 SGHVS and CDR2 FQNEAQ. Trimming took off 4 bases at V and 0 bases at J, with 6 bases between the two ends. The CDR3 runs 13 residues.

The table lists this clone with a few counts. DNA of the CDR3: TGTGCCAGTAGTCGACAGAGAAACACTGAAGCTTTCTTT. It encodes CASSRQRNTEAFF. The genes are TRBV19 and TRBJ1-1, with a possible D match to TRBD1 (5 bases). V lost 5 bases and J lost 2, with 9 bases in between. This CDR3 is 13 amino acids long. Germline CDR1 and CDR2: LNHDA and SQIVND (reference sequence). Supplemented by reference TRBV19 and TRBJ1-1, the full variable domain reads DGGITQSPKYLFRKEGQNVTLSCEQNLNHDAMYWYRQDPGQGLRLIYYSQIVNDFQKGDIAEGYSVSREKKESFPLTVTSAQKNPTAFYLCASSRQRNTEAFFGQGTRLTVV.

The chain combines TRBV19 with TRBJ2-2; 11 bases map to TRBD1. CDR1 LNHDA and CDR2 SQIVND come from the germline V gene (reference sequence). With 7 bases clipped from V and 5 bases from J, the junction kept 12 bases outside the gene matches. This CDR3 spans 17 amino acids. The CDR3 DNA is TGTGCCAGTACCCCGGACAGGGGGCGCGTAGGAACCGGGGAGCTGTTTTTT. It encodes CASTPDRGRVGTGELFF.

This clone was recorded once. J is TRBJ1-2 and V is TRBV18, with TRBD1 as a possible D gene (6 bases). Trimming took 3 bases from V and 6 from J, leaving 11 bases between them. This CDR3 is built from 13 residues. Germline CDR1 is KGHSH and CDR2 is LQKENI. CDR3 loop: CASSPREGDGYTF. DNA of the CDR3: TGTGCCAGCTCACCTCGGGAGGGGGATGGCTACACCTTC.

The rearrangement joins TRBV5-1 to TRBJ1-1; TRBD1 aligns across 9 bases. Trimming removed 7 bases from V and 7 bases from J; junction bases left unmatched: 8. Germline CDR1 and CDR2: SGHRS and YFSETQ. This CDR3 has 13 residues. CDR3 nucleotides: TGCGCCAGCGCCACCGCGGGACAGGGTGAAGCTTTCTTT. This encodes CASATAGQGEAFF.

This chain connects TRBV7-9 to TRBJ2-7; D ambiguous. The V and J ends lost 2 bases and 1 base respectively, with 3 bases between them. Germline V CDR1 and CDR2: SEHNR, FQNEAQ (reference sequence). The CDR3 spans 12 residues. As DNA, the CDR3 is TGTGCCAGCAGCTTACGGTCCTACGAGCAGTACTTC. Protein: CASSLRSYEQYF.

This clone was picked up a small number of times. The chain recombines TRBV4-1 with TRBJ1-2; TRBD1 is a possible D gene (5 bases). The CDR3 totals 15 residues. The ends were cut back, 0 bases at V and 3 bases at J, with 11 bases in the middle. Germline CDR1 MGHRA, CDR2 YSYEKL. The CDR3 sequence is CASSQEAGMDYGYTF. The CDR3 bases are TGCGCCAGCAGCCAAGAAGCAGGGATGGACTATGGCTACACCTTC.

This clone was recorded a few times. The rearrangement joins TRBV19 to TRBJ1-5; 8 bases are shared with TRBD1. Unmatched junction bases numbered 8, after V lost 2 bases and J lost 5 bases. The germline CDR1 and CDR2 sequences are LNHDA and SQIVND (reference sequence). This CDR3 comprises 16 residues. The CDR3 DNA is TGTGCCAGTAGTATACTTACCACAGGGGGACATCAGCCCCAGCATTTT. Translation: CASSILTTGGHQPQHF. Looking up the rest from reference TRBV19 and TRBJ1-5 gives the full variable domain: DGGITQSPKYLFRKEGQNVTLSCEQNLNHDAMYWYRQDPGQGLRLIYYSQIVNDFQKGDIAEGYSVSREKKESFPLTVTSAQKNPTAFYLCASSILTTGGHQPQHFGDGTRLSIL.

J is TRBJ2-1 and V is TRBV7-9, with TRBD2 identical over 11 bases. Trimming cost V 6 bases and J 8 bases; bases outside gene matches: 9. There are 15 residues in the CDR3. The germline gives CDR1 SEHNR, CDR2 FQNEAQ (reference sequence). The CDR3 nucleotides are TGTGCCAGCAGACATAGCGGGGGGGCCTTCGATGAGCAGTTCTTC. It specifies CASRHSGGAFDEQFF.

The V gene is TRBV7-9, the J gene TRBJ1-1, with 9 bases lining up with TRBD1. The V and J ends lost 2 bases and 3 bases, in that order; junction bases with no gene match: 1. CDR1 and CDR2 (germline): SEHNR, FQNEAQ (reference sequence). The CDR3 sequence is 14 residues long. The CDR3 protein is CASSLTGGDTEAFF. DNA for the CDR3: TGTGCCAGCAGCTTAACAGGGGGCGACACTGAAGCTTTCTTT.

The rearrangement uses TRBV21-1 and TRBJ2-7; the table assigns TRBD1, which was not confirmed against the DNA. TRBV21-1 represents a pseudogene. CDR3 size: 16 residues. The CDR3 bases are TGTGCCAGCAGCTCACGCCGGGACAGGGGGTCCTACGAGCAGTACTTC. Its translation: CASSSRRDRGSYEQYF.

The chain links TRBV9 to TRBJ2-5; 12 bases align to TRBD2. The CDR3 runs 15 residues. V lost 4 bases to trimming and J lost 5 bases; unmatched junction nucleotides: 6. Per germline, CDR1 SGDLS and CDR2 YYNGEE. The CDR3 nucleotides are TGTGCCAGCAGCTCTAGCGGGGGGGTCGGGGAGACCCAGTACTTC. This translates into CASSSSGGVGETQYF.

The chain couples TRBV6-5 to TRBJ1-1, with D uncertain. This CDR3 spans 15 amino acids. Trimming took off 5 bases at V and 0 bases at J, with 13 bases between the two ends. CDR1 MNHEY and CDR2 SVGAGI come from the germline V gene. CDR3 in DNA: TGTGCCAGCAGTAAACGGACGGGATTGAACACTGAAGCTTTCTTT. This sequence encodes CASSKRTGLNTEAFF.